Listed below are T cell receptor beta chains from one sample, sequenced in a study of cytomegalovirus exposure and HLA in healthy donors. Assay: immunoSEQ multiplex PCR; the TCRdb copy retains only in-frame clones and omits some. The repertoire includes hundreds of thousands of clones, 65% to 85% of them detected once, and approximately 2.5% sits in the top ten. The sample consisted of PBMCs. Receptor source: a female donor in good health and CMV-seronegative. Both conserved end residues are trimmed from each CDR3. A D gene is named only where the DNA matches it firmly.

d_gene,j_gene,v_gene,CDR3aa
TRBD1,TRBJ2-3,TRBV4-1,ASSQDRRTGSTQY
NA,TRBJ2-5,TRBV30,AWSVGNQETQY
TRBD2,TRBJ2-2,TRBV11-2,ASSLLAVLQGGELF
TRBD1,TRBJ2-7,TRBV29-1,SVEDRGTGGYEQY
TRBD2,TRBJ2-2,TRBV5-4,ASSLGLAGRGTGELF
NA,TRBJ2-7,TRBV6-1,ASIPQNSYEQY
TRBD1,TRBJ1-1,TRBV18,ASSPLDRDTEAF
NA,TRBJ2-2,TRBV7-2,ASSFGSRAGELF
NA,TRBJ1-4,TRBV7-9,SSSRTRVGEKLF
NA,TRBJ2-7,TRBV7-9,ASSLVLGHNNEQY
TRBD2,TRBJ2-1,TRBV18,ASSPGTSGFDEQF
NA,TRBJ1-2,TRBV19,ASRGQKGGDGYT
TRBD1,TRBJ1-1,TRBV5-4,ASRLTGGTEAF
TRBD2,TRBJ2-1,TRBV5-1,ASSLAWTSQQF
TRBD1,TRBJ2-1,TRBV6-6,ASSYSPGTQGDEQF
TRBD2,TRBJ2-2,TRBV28,ASSIRGLASGELF
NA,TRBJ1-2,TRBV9,ASSARGVYGYT
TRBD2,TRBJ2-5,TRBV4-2,ASSLYSGIAETQY
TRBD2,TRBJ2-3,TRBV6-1,ASTLAGGTDTQY
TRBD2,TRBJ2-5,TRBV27,ASKVFGRAEETQY
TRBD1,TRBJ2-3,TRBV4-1,ASSQDLGQGGTDTQY
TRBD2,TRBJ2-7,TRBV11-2,ASSLGTRPSGRAGEQY
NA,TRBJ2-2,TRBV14,ASSAGLSNTGELF
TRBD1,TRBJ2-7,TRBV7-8,ASSSLQGRGEQY
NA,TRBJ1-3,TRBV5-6,ASSLGRKGNTIY
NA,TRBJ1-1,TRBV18,ASSSSGNTEAF
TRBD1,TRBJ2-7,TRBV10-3,AISESRQGAREQY
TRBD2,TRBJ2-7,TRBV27,ASKLSGDNYEQY
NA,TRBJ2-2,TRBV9,ASSPRPHLNTGELF
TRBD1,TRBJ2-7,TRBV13,ASSQGDGSSLSSYEQY
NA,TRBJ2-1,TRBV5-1,ASSLGQTYNEQF
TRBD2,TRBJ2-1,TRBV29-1,SVPGLAGTRSSYNEQF
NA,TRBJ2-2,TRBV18,ASSPSANTGELF
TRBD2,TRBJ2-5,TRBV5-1,ASSDIAGGETQY
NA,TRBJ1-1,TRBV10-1,ASRLHMNTEAF
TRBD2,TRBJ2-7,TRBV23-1,ASSPQPWGLAGDSYEQY
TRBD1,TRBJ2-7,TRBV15,ATSRDLRGPHEQY
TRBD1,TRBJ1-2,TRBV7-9,ASSLGTGDNYGYT
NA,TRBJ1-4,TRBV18,ASSPRANEKLF
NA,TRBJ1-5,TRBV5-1,ASSLGTDGNQPQH
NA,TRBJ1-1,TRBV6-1,ASSAKDMNTEAF
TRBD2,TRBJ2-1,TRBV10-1,ASSENLAVTNNEQF
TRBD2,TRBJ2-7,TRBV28,ASSFSSGRRGEQY
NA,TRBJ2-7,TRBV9,ASSPRLYGEQY
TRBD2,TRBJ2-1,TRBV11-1,ASSLARIAGLNEQF
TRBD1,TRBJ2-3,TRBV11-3,ASSRQGAEDTQY
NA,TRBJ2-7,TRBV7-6,ASSPQFGEQY
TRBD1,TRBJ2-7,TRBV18,ASSEGQVFDEQY
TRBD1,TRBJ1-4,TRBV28,ASSITGTGINEKLF
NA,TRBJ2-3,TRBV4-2,ASSQDSGTDTQY
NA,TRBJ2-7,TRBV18,ASSPISRVDPYEQY
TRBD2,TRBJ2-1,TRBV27,ASSPRGLAEYNEQF
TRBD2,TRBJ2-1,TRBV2,ASMPLPGTSGSSSYNEQF
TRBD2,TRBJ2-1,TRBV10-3,AISLAGDSYNEQF
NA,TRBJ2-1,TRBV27,ASSLRDYNEQF
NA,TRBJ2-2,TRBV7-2,ASSSRWRHANTGELF
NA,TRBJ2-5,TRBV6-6,ASSYSRETQY
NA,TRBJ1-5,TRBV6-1,ASSELVPQH
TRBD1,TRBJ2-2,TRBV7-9,ASSGDRDRSGELF